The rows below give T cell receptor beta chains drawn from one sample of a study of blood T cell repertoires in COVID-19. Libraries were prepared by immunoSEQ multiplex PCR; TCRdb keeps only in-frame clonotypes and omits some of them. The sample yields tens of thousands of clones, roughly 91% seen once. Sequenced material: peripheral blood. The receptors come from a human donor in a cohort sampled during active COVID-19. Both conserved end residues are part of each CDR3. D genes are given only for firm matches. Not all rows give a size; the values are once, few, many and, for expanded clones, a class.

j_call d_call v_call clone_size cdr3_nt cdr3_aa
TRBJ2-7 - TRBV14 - TGTGCCAGCAGGCAGCGGGCAGGGTCTTGCGAGCAGTACTTC CASRQRAGSCEQYF
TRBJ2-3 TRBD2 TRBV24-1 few TGTGCCACCAGTGAAACGCCCGGGACTAGCGGGATAAGCTACACAGATACGCAGTATTTT CATSETPGTSGISYTDTQYF
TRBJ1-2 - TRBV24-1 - TGTGCCACCAGTGAGGACAGCTCGCTGCCGCAGACCTTC CATSEDSSLPQTF
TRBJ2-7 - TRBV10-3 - TGTGCCATCAGTGACGGCTACGAGCAGTACTTC CAISDGYEQYF
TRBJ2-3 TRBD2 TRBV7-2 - TGTGCCAGCAGCTTAACCCCTAGCGGGGGGGGCACAGATACGCAGTATTTT CASSLTPSGGGTDTQYF
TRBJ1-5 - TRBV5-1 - TGCGCCAGCAGCTTGGACAGTAATCAGCCCCAGCATTTT CASSLDSNQPQHF
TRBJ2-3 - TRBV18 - TGTGCCAGCTCACCATTAGGACAGTCTAGCACAGATACGCAGTATTTT CASSPLGQSSTDTQYF
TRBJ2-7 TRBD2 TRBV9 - TGTGCCAGCAGCGTCGGGCCCGGGGGGGCGGGGTACGAGCAGTACTTC CASSVGPGGAGYEQYF
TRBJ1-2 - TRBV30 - TGTGCCTGGAGTCGGGACTATGGCTACACCTTC CAWSRDYGYTF
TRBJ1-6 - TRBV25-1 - TGTGCCAGCTCGCGTCAGGGTCTCGAAAATTCACCCCTCCACTTT CASSRQGLENSPLHF
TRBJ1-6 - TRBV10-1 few TGCGCCAGCCTTTTTGACTTGAGCTCCTATAATTCACCCCTCCACTTT CASLFDLSSYNSPLHF
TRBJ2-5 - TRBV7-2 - TGTGCCAGCACCTTAGGGGCGAGGGCGACCCAGTACTTC CASTLGARATQYF
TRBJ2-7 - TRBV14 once TGTGCCAGCAGCCAAGATTCAGGGTCTTACTACGAGCAGTACTTC CASSQDSGSYYEQYF
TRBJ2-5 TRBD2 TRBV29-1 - TGCAGCGTTGAGTTAGGACTAGCGGGACGGGGTGAGACCCAGTACTTC CSVELGLAGRGETQYF
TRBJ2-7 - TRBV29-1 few TGCAGCGTTGAAGGAAGGAGATCCTACGAGCAGTACTTC CSVEGRRSYEQYF
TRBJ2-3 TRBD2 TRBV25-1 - TGTGCCAGCAAGACGGCTAGCGGGAGCGGGGATACGCAGTATTTT CASKTASGSGDTQYF
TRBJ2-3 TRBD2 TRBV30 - TGTGCCTGGAGTGGGACTAGCGGGCACACAGATACGCAGTATTTT CAWSGTSGHTDTQYF
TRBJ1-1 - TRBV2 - TGTGCCAGCAGCACCGACAGGAGGAACACTGAAGCTTTCTTT CASSTDRRNTEAFF
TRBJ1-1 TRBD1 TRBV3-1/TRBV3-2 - TGTGCCAGCAGGGGACAGGGGAGGCCTGAAGCTTTCTTT CASRGQGRPEAFF
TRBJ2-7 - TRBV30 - TGTGCCTGGAGTGGACAGTACGAGCAGTACTTC CAWSGQYEQYF
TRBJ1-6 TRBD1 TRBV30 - TGTGCCTGGAGTGTAGGGGGACAGGGAGGTTCACCCCTCCACTTT CAWSVGGQGGSPLHF
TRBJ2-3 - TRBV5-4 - TGTGCCAGCAGCTTAGGGACTCTAAGCACAGATACGCAGTATTTT CASSLGTLSTDTQYF
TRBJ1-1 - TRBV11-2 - TGTGCCAGCAACCCCAGGAGGGACACTGAAGCTTTCTTT CASNPRRDTEAFF
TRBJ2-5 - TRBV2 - TGTGCCAGCAGTTGGGAGCCGAGGGAGACCCAGTACTTC CASSWEPRETQYF
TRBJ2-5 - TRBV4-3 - TGCGCCAGCAGCCGGGGAGACGGAGGAATCCGGGAGACCCAGTACTTC CASSRGDGGIRETQYF
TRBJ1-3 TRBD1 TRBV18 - TGTGCCAGCTCACCAAGTTCGGGACAGAGCTCTGGAAACACCATATATTTT CASSPSSGQSSGNTIYF
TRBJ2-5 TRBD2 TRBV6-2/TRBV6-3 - TGTGCCAGCAGTTCGCCTAGCGGGGCCAGGCCGACCCAGTACTTC CASSSPSGARPTQYF
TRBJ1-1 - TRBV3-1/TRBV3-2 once TGTGCCGGCAGCCTCACAAGGGGGACTGAAGCTTTCTTT CAGSLTRGTEAFF
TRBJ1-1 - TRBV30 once TGTGCCTGGGACGCCGGTGGGGGGGGCACTGAAGCTTTCTTT CAWDAGGGGTEAFF
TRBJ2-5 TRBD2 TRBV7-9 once TGTGCCAGCAGCTTCGGGGGACTAGCGGGTCTCCAAGAGACCCAGTACTTC CASSFGGLAGLQETQYF
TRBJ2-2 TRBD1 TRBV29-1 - TGCAGCGAATCCGGACAGGCGGAGACCGGGGAGCTGTTTTTT CSESGQAETGELFF
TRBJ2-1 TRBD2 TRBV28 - TGTGCCAGCAGTTCGCACCGGGGCGGGAGTAGCGATGAGCAGTTCTTC CASSSHRGGSSDEQFF
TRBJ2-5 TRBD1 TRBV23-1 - TGCGCCAGCAGTCAACCCGGGACAGGCGGTGGAGAGACCCAGTACTTC CASSQPGTGGGETQYF
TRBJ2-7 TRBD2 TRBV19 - TGTGCCAGGACCTTAGCGGGAAGCTACGAGCAGTACTTC CARTLAGSYEQYF
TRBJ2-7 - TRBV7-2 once TGTGCCAGCAGCTTATGGGGGCAATACGAGCAGTACTTC CASSLWGQYEQYF
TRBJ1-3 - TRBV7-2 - TGTGCCAGCAGCTTAACAGGCCCCCGCTCTGGAAACACCATATATTTT CASSLTGPRSGNTIYF
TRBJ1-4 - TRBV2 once TGTGCCAGCAGTGAAAATAGGGGGAACGAAAAACTGTTTTTT CASSENRGNEKLFF
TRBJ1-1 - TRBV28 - TGTGCCAGCAGTTTAAGAGGGGGGAACACTGAAGCTTTCTTT CASSLRGGNTEAFF
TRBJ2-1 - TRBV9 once TGTGCCAGCGGGGGGGCTGCCTACAATGAGCAGTTCTTC CASGGAAYNEQFF
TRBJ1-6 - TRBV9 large TGTGCCAGCAGCGGCTCAGGGGAGCGGTCACCCCTCCACTTT CASSGSGERSPLHF
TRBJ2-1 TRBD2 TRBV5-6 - TGTGCCAGCAGCTTGAGGTTAGCGGGGGGGCCGGGGTCCTACAATGAGCAGTTCTTC CASSLRLAGGPGSYNEQFF
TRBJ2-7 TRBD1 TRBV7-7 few TGTGCCAGCAGCTTACTGGGGACAGGGCCTCACGAGCAGTACTTC CASSLLGTGPHEQYF
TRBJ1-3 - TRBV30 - TGTGCCTGGAGTGTAGGCGGCTACTCTGGAAACACCATATATTTT CAWSVGGYSGNTIYF
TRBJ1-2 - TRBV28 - TGTGCCAGCAGCACTAGACCCACCACCTATGGCTACACCTTC CASSTRPTTYGYTF
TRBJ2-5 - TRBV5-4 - TGTGCCAGCAGCTTGGCGAAAACGGAAGAGACCCAGTACTTC CASSLAKTEETQYF
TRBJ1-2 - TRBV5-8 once TGTGCCAGCACGAGAACCGGCTACACCTTC CASTRTGYTF
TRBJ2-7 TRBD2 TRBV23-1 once TGCGCCAGCCCGAGAAGCGGGATAAGCTCCTACGAGCAGTACTTC CASPRSGISSYEQYF
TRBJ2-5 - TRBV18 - TGTGCCAGCTCTCGGGACTCCTCTCTTAACTTACAAGAGACCCAGTACTTC CASSRDSSLNLQETQYF
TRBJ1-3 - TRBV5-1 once TGCGCCAGCAGCTTGTATTGGGGAGTGGGTGGAAACACCATATATTTT CASSLYWGVGGNTIYF
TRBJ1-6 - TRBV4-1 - TGCGCCAGCAGCCACAACCGGGACAATAATTCACCCCTCCACTTT CASSHNRDNNSPLHF
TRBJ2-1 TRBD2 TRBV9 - TGTGCCAGCAGCGTTTCCGGAGGAGCGGGGGATCACAATGAGCAGTTCTTC CASSVSGGAGDHNEQFF
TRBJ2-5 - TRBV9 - TGTGCCAGCAGCGTACTCCCGGGGGAGACCCAGTACTTC CASSVLPGETQYF
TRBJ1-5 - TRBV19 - TGTGCCAGTAGTATAGTGGGACACAATCAGCCCCAGCATTTT CASSIVGHNQPQHF
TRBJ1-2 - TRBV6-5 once TGTGCCAGCAGTTTGACAGTAGAAGATGGCCACACCTTC CASSLTVEDGHTF
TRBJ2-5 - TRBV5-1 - TGCGCCAGCAGCTCCGGGGTACAAGAGACCCAGTACTTC CASSSGVQETQYF
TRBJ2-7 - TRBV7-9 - TGTGCCAGCAGCTCCGACTACTACGAGCAGTACTTC CASSSDYYEQYF
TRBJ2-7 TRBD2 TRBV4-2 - TGTGCCAGCAGCCAAGGGGCCAACCCCGGACTAGCGGGAGGGTGGTCCTACGAGCAGTACTTC CASSQGANPGLAGGWSYEQYF